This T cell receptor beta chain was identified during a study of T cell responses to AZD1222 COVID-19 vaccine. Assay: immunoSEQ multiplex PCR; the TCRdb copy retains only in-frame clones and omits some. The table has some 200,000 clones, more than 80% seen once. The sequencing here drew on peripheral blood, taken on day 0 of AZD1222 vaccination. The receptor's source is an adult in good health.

The CDR3 protein is CAINRGLGTDTQYF. As DNA, the CDR3 is TGTGCCATAAACAGGGGGCTCGGGACAGATACGCAGTATTTT. This chain uses TRBV10-3 with TRBJ2-3, with 9 bases lining up with TRBD1. Trimming took 9 bases from V and 3 from J; bases not matched to a gene: 7. The CDR3 spans 14 residues. Looked up from germline, CDR1 is ENHRY and CDR2 is SYGVKD.